This TCR beta chain stems from a study of tumor and adjacent non-tumor tissue in lung cancer. In the case of this clonotype: One end of the junction fails to match germline, which may point to a read error.

The template was RNA from unsorted bulk tissue. The library came from three nested PCR rounds adapted from ARM-PCR protocols. MiXCR was run by TCRdb on the multiplex PCR reads, yielding one entry per CDR3 protein. The table shows roughly 200,000 distinct CDR3 sequences, with around 71% occurring only once. This CDR3 spans 16 amino acids. CDR1 is MNHNS, CDR2 SASEGT, per germline. Sequencing used lung tumor tissue. This receptor was obtained from a man in his fifties or sixties with non-small cell lung cancer. The rearrangement uses TRBV6-1 and TRBJ2-1, with 13 bases that match TRBD2. CDR3 protein: CASNARTSGGTGERFF. CDR3 coding DNA: TGTGCCAGCAATGCCAGGACTAGCGGGGGAACGGGTGAGCGGTTCTTC.